This T cell receptor (beta chain) was recovered during a study of blood T cells in healthy people across ages. As concerns this clonotype: Antigen unknown.

A second PCR, run for roughly 7 to 11 cycles, used a sample-barcoded 5' primer plus a J-beta primer mix. Sequencing recovered at least 2.5 million CDR3-containing paired-end reads from each sample. Each CDR3 protein gets one entry after TCRdb re-called the 5' RACE reads with MiXCR. The data show some 1,500,000 distinct CDR3 sequences, with roughly two fifths seen just once and more than 4% held by the top ten. CDR1 and CDR2 from the germline V gene are SGHDN and FVKESK. CDR3 size: 17 residues. The ends were cut back, 0 bases at V and 1 base at J, with 16 bases in the middle. Researchers report isolating at least 7 million PBMCs per sample. Findings and caveats of the study: The study found more naive CD4+ cells and higher diversity in long-lived than aged donors.

Material: blood. The TCR sequence derives from a young woman in good health. The chain has TRBV14 and TRBJ2-7, with D perhaps TRBD1 or TRBD2 (5 bases each). The DNA for the CDR3 is TGTGCCAGCAGCCAAGATGAGGGGCATCGCGTTTCCTACGAGCAGTACTTC. Translating it yields CASSQDEGHRVSYEQYF.